The clone carrying this T cell receptor (beta chain) was seen only once. The antigen remains unidentified. These data are taken from a study of shared clonotypes between healthy human individuals. CDR3 length: 14 amino acids. Germline V lookup: CDR1 LGHNA, CDR2 YSLEER. V was cut by 0 bases and J by 3 bases, with 9 bases left in between. CD8 cells regarded as naive lacked CD45RO, were positively chosen for CCR7, and omitted terminally differentiated effector memory CD45RA+ cells. Only in-frame clones appear in the TCRdb table, and some are missing; sequencing was by immunoSEQ multiplex PCR. This sample has some 2 million clones, with less than 95% found just once. Findings and caveats of the study: The researchers took only blood, and tissue repertoires probably look different. Sequencing of the sorted subsets was shown by rarefaction to be incomplete despite large depth.

The sample taken for sequencing was naive CD8+ T cells sorted from blood. V and J are TRBV4-3 and TRBJ2-7; D unclear. The TCR sequence derives from a man aged 18 to 35 in good health. The CDR3, as DNA: TGCGCCAGCAGCCAAGAGGTGCTTGTCTACGAGCAGTACTTC. Its translation is CASSQEVLVYEQYF.